These 6 T cell receptor beta chains were all obtained from the same sample, sequenced in a study of T cells after yellow fever vaccination (dated by TCRdb to the late 2010s). Library generation was performed with 5' RACE. Sequencer: Illumina HiSeq 2500. TCRdb reprocessing: public reads trimmed at Q25 with fastp, clones called with MiXCR, in-frame beta chains kept. Entries that share a CDR3 protein sequence are merged under the most common genes and DNA. The sample table contains around 310,000 distinct CDR3 sequences; only one count was recorded for about 9.5% of them. About 20% of the sample lies in the top ten. The sample's treatment or condition label is to be understood as: live attenuated yellow fever vaccine strain. This specimen consisted of PBMCs, obtained on the day of the first yellow fever vaccination. The receptors were gathered from a man aged 18 to 30 who received the YFV17D yellow fever vaccine.

V and J are TRBV5-1 and TRBJ2-5, with 7 bases that match TRBD2. From germline, CDR1 is SGHRS and CDR2 YFSETQ. This CDR3 is built from 14 residues. After removal of 4 bases from V and 5 bases from J, the junction contained 8 bases not matched to a gene. Written as DNA, the CDR3 is TGCGCCAGCAGCGGGTCGTTTAGCGGGGAGACCCAGTACTTC. Amino acid sequence: CASSGSFSGETQYF. The variable domain in full, with the rest retrieved from reference TRBV5-1 and TRBJ2-5, is KAGVTQTPRYLIKTRGQQVTLSCSPISGHRSVSWYQQTPGQGLQFLFEYFSETQRNKGNFPGRFSGRQFSNSRSEMNVSTLELGDSALYLCASSGSFSGETQYFGPGTRLLVL.

This clonotype was detected only a few times. This chain links TRBV20-1 with TRBJ2-4; D is uncertain. Germline V gives CDR1 DFQATT, CDR2 SNEGSKA (reference sequence). Trimming left V 4 bases short and J 0 bases short, with 10 bases between. CDR3 length equals 14 residues. In DNA, the CDR3 is TGCAGTGCTAATCCAGGCTTAGCCAAAAACATTCAGTACTTC. This sequence encodes CSANPGLAKNIQYF.

This clonotype showed up many times. V usage is TRBV29-1 and J usage is TRBJ2-4, with no clear D. The CDR3 sequence is 11 residues long. V gave up 1 base and J gave up 2 bases, with 0 bases separating them. From germline, CDR1 is SQVTM and CDR2 ANQGSEA. CDR3 amino acids: CSVEAKNIQYF. For the CDR3, the DNA is TGCAGCGTTGAAGCCAAAAACATTCAGTACTTC.

This clonotype came up a few times. This chain links TRBV5-1 with TRBJ1-2, with 8 bases that match TRBD1. V lost 0 bases and J lost 8; bases outside the gene matches: 3. Per the germline V gene, CDR1 is SGHRS and CDR2 is YFSETQ. This CDR3 is built from 13 residues. CDR3 bases: TGCGCCAGCAGCTTGGGGACAGGGACCGGCTACACCTTC. Its translation: CASSLGTGTGYTF. Based on the CDR3 plus reference TRBV5-1 and TRBJ1-2, the full variable domain is KAGVTQTPRYLIKTRGQQVTLSCSPISGHRSVSWYQQTPGQGLQFLFEYFSETQRNKGNFPGRFSGRQFSNSRSEMNVSTLELGDSALYLCASSLGTGTGYTFGSGTRLTVV.

In DNA, the CDR3 is TGTGCCAGCAGCTTAGGGCGAGGCGACCGTGGAAACACCATATATTTT. Protein product: CASSLGRGDRGNTIYF. J is TRBJ1-3 and V is TRBV13, with unresolved D. CDR3 size: 16 residues. Germline CDR1 PRHDT, CDR2 FYEKMQ (reference sequence). Trimming left V 0 bases short and J 3 bases short, with 12 bases between.

The rearrangement links TRBV6-1 to TRBJ2-1; 8 bases fit TRBD1. J lost 2 bases, V lost 7 bases, and 7 bases had no gene match. The CDR3 sequence is 15 residues long. Germline lookup yields CDR1 MNHNS and CDR2 SASEGT. As DNA, the CDR3 is TGTGCCAGCACCCACGACAGGGGAGCCTACAATGAGCAGTTCTTC. This translates into CASTHDRGAYNEQFF.